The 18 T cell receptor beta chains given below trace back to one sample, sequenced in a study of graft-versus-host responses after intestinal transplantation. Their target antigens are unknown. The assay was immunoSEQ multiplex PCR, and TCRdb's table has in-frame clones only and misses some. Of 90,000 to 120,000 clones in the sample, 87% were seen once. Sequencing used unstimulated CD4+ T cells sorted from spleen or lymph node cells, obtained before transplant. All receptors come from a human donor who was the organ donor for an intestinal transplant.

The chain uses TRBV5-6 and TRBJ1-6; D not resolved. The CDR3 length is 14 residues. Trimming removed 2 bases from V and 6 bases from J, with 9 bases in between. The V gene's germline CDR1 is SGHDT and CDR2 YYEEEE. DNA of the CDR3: TGTGCCAGCAGCTTTTTTAGGGCTAATTCACCCCTCCACTTT. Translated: CASSFFRANSPLHF.

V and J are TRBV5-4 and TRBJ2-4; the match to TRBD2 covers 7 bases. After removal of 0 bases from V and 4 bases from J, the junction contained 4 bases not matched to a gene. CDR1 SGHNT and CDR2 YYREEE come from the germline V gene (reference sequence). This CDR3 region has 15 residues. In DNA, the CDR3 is TGTGCCAGCAGCTTGGCGCCTAGCGGAAAAAACATTCAGTACTTC. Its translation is CASSLAPSGKNIQYF.

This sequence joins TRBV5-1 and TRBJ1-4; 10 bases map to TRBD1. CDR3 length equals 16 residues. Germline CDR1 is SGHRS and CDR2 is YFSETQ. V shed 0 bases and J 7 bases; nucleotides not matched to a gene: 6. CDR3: CASSLETGGYSEKLFF. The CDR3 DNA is TGCGCCAGCAGCTTGGAGACAGGGGGCTATAGTGAAAAACTGTTTTTT. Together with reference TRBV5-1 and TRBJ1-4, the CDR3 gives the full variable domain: KAGVTQTPRYLIKTRGQQVTLSCSPISGHRSVSWYQQTPGQGLQFLFEYFSETQRNKGNFPGRFSGRQFSNSRSEMNVSTLELGDSALYLCASSLETGGYSEKLFFGSGTQLSVL.

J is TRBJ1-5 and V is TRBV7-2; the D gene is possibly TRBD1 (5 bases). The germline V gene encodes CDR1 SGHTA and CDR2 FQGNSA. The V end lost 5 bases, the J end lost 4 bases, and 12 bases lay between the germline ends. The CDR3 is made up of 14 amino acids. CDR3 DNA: TGTGCCAGCAGCGTCGTCGGGGGGAATCAGCCCCAGCATTTT. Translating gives CASSVVGGNQPQHF.

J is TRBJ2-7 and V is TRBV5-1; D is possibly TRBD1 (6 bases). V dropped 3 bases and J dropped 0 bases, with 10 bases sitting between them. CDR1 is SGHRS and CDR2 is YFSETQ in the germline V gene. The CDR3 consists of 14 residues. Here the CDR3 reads CASSSPRGSYEQYF. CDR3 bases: TGCGCCAGCAGCTCCCCCAGGGGCTCCTACGAGCAGTACTTC.

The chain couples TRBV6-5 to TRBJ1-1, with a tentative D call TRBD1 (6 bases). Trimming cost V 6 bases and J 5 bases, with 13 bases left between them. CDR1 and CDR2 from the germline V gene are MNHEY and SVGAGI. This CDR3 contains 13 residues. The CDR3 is CASRVTGRTEAFF. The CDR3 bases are TGTGCCAGCAGGGTAACAGGGAGGACTGAAGCTTTCTTT.

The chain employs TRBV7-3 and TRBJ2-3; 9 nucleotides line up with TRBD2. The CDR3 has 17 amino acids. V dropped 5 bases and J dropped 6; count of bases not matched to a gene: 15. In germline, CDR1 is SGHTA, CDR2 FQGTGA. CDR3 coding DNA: TGTGCCAGCAGCCACCTGGCGGGAGGGCCCTCGTTTGATACGCAGTATTTT. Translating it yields CASSHLAGGPSFDTQYF.

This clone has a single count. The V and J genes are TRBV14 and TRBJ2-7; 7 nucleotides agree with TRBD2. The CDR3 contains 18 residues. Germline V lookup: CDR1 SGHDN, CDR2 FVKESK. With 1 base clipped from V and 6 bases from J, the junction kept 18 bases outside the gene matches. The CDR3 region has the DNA TGTGCCAGCAGCCAAGCCTCGGGTAGCGGGTTAGTACGGGGCGAGCAGTACTTC. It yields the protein CASSQASGSGLVRGEQYF.

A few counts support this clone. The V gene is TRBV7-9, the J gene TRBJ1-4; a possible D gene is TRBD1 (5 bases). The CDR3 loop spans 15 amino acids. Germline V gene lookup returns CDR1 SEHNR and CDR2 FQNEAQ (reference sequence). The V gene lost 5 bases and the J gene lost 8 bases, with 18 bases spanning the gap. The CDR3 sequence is CASSPRRGRGEKLFF. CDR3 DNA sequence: TGTGCCAGCAGCCCAAGACGGGGGAGAGGAGAAAAACTGTTTTTT. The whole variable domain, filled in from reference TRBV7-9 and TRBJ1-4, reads DTGVSQNPRHKITKRGQNVTFRCDPISEHNRLYWYRQTLGQGPEFLTYFQNEAQLEKSRLLSDRFSAERPKGSFSTLEIQRTEQGDSAMYLCASSPRRGRGEKLFFGSGTQLSVL.

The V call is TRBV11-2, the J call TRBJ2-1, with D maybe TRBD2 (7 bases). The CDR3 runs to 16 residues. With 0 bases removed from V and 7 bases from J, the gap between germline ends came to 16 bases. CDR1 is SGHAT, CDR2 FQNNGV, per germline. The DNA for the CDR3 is TGTGCCAGCAGCTTAGATCTCGGGGGGCGCGGGAATGAGCAGTTCTTC. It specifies CASSLDLGGRGNEQFF.

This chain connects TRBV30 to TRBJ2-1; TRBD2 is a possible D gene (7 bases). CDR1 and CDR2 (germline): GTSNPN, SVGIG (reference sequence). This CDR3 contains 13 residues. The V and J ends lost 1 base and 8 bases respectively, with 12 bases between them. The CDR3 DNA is TGTGCCTGGAGTGGACGGGGGGCCGATGAGCAGTTCTTC. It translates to CAWSGRGADEQFF.

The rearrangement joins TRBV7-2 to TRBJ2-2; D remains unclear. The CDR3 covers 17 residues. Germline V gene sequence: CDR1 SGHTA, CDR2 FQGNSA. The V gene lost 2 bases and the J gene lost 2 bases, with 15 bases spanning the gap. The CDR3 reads CASSLQAPLLNTGELFF. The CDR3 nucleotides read TGTGCCAGCAGCTTACAGGCTCCTCTCCTCAACACCGGGGAGCTGTTTTTT.

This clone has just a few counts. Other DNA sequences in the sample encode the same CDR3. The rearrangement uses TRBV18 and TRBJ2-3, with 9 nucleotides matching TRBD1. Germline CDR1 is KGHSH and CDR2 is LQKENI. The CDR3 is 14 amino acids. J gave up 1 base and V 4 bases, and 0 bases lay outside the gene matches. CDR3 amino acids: CASSRTGGTDTQYF. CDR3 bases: TGTGCCAGCTCACGGACAGGGGGCACAGATACGCAGTATTTT.

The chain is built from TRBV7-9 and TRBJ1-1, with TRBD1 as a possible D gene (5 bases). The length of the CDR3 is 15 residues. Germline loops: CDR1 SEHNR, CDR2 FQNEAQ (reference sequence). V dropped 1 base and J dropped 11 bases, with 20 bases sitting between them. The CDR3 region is CASSLVLAGTFKAFF. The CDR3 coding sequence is TGTGCCAGCAGCTTAGTATTAGCCGGGACTTTTAAGGCTTTCTTT.

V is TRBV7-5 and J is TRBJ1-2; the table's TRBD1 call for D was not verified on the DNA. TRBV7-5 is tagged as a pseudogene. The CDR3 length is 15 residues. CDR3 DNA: TGTGTCAGAAGCTTTAGGGACAGGGGTAATTATGGCTACACCTTC. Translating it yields CVRSFRDRGNYGYTF.

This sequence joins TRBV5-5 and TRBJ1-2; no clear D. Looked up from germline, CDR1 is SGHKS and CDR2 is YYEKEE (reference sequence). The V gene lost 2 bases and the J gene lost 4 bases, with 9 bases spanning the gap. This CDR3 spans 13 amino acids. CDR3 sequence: CASSFGPTYGYTF. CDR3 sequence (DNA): TGTGCCAGCAGCTTTGGCCCGACCTATGGCTACACCTTC.

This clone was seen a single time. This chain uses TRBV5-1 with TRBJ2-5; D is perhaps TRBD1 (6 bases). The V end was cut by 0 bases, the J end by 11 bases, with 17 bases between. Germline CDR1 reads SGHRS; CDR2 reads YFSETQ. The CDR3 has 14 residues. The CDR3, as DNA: TGCGCCAGCAGCTTGGGGGCAGGGGTGGGAGAGCAGTACTTC. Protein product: CASSLGAGVGEQYF.

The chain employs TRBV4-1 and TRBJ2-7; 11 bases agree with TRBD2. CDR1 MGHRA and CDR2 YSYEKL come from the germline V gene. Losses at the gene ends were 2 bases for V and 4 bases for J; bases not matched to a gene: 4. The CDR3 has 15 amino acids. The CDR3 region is CASSQPTSGKYEQYF. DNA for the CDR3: TGCGCCAGCAGCCAACCGACTAGCGGGAAATACGAGCAGTACTTC.